These 3 T cell receptor beta chains came from one sample sequenced in a study of identifying expanded T cells in peripheral blood. Sequencing was performed with immunoSEQ multiplex PCR; in TCRdb, only in-frame clones are kept and a portion is missing. The table lists just over 90,000 clones, 88% of them singletons. The sample was blood. These receptors were collected from a person aged 18-70 years in good health.

The J gene is TRBJ2-3, the V gene TRBV6-1; D call uncertain. The CDR3 spans 18 residues. The germline CDR1 and CDR2 sequences are MNHNS and SASEGT. V lost 3 bases and J lost 0, with 19 bases in between. CDR3 in amino acids: CASSESAQLIFSTDTQYF. CDR3 sequence (DNA): TGTGCCAGCAGTGAGTCAGCTCAATTGATATTTAGCACAGATACGCAGTATTTT.

This chain connects TRBV28 to TRBJ2-2; D is tentatively TRBD1 or TRBD2 (5 bases each). The CDR3 is 15 residues long. Between the trimmed V and J ends, which lost 6 bases and 6 bases, there was a span of 17 bases. The germline CDR1 and CDR2 sequences are MDHEN and SYDVKM. CDR3 loop: CASRSLGVIPGELFF. The CDR3 DNA follows: TGTGCCAGCAGGTCCCTGGGGGTCATTCCCGGGGAGCTGTTTTTT.

The chain uses TRBV2 and TRBJ1-2; D is unclear. CDR1 and CDR2 from the germline V gene are SNHLY and FYNNEI. CDR3 length equals 14 residues. Trimming removed 2 bases at V and 6 bases at J, with 13 bases between. Written as DNA, the CDR3 is TGTGCCAGCAGTGAACAAAAGTTTAGGAATGGCTACACCTTC. The encoded protein is CASSEQKFRNGYTF.